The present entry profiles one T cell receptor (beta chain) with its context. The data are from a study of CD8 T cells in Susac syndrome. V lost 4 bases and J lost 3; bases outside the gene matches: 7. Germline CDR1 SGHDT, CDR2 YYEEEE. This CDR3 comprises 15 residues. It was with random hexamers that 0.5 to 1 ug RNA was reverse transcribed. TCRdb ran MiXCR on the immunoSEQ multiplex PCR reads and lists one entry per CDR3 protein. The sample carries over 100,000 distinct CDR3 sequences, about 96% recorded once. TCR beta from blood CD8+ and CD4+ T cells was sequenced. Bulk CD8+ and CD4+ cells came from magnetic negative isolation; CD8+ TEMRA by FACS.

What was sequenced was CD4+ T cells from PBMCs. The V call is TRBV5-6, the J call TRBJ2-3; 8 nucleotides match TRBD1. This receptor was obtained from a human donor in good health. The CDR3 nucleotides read TGTGCCAGCAGCGAGGGGACAGGTCGGACAGATACGCAGTATTTT. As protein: CASSEGTGRTDTQYF.